This T cell receptor (beta chain) was identified in a study of T cells in Graves' hyperthyroidism and ophthalmopathy. Study-wide points: Most expanded thyroid clonotypes above 0.001 recurred in blood.

Between the trimmed V and J ends, which lost 4 bases and 7 bases, there was a span of 19 bases. CDR1 is MGHRA and CDR2 is YSYEKL in the germline V gene. The CDR3 has 15 amino acids. This clonotype was picked up a small number of times. Its cognate antigen is unknown. The investigators amplified TCR beta CDR3 regions from RNA transcripts. The HTBI primer set drove a first-round RT-PCR of the TCR CDR3. TCRdb re-called the multiplex PCR reads with MiXCR, one entry per CDR3 protein. The repertoire consists of about 500,000 distinct CDR3 sequences, with 16% occurring once and the leading ten covering approximately 32%.

The source material was blood. The chain carries TRBV4-1 and TRBJ1-1; possible D gene TRBD1, 6 bases. This sequence was found in a woman aged 30 to 39 with Graves' ophthalmopathy. CDR3 residues: CASSLIATGLIEAFF. In DNA, the CDR3 is TGCGCCAGCAGCCTCATCGCCACAGGGTTGATTGAAGCTTTCTTT.